This T cell receptor beta chain was captured in a study of blood T cell repertoires in COVID-19. Study-level information: The United States, Italy and Spain were the sources of the acute and convalescent COVID-19 samples. Sources were T cells, B-cell-depleted T cells, or PBMCs; the material itself was cDNA or gDNA.

The trim removed 3 bases at V and 3 bases at J, leaving 9 bases unmatched. The CDR3 totals 17 residues. Germline CDR1 is SGHAT and CDR2 is FQNNGV. Assay used: immunoSEQ multiplex PCR; TCRdb lists only in-frame clones, some missing. The table includes approximately 200,000 clones, 80% to 90% detected once. The chain has TRBV11-2 and TRBJ2-1, with 9 bases identical to TRBD2. This TCR was sampled from a woman aged 60-75 years who had recovered from COVID-19. What was sequenced was peripheral blood. This chain's CDR3 is CASSFLASAGGYNEQFF. DNA of the CDR3: TGTGCCAGCAGCTTCCTTGCCTCAGCGGGGGGCTACAATGAGCAGTTCTTC.